This T cell receptor beta chain was observed in a study of cytomegalovirus exposure and HLA in healthy donors. Findings of the study overall: Per published reports, the classifier diagnosed cytomegalovirus status with high specificity and sensitivity.

A multiplex PCR was run with 60 Vbeta primers and 13 Jbeta primers. Repertoires were generated with immunoSEQ multiplex PCR, while TCRdb's copy carries only in-frame clones and drops some. Here the sample spans about 200,000 clones, 65% to 90% being singletons. With V trimmed by 4 bases and J by 1 base, 4 bases remained unmatched. Germline CDR1 reads SGHRS; CDR2 reads YFSETQ. The CDR3 totals 15 residues. A note on this clone: Its antigen is currently unknown.

The TCR comes from a woman in her thirties in good health and CMV-seronegative. Sequenced sample: PBMCs. This sequence joins TRBV5-1 and TRBJ2-2; TRBD1 agrees at 7 bases. The CDR3 spells CASSIGGENTGELFF. In DNA, the CDR3 is TGCGCCAGCAGCATAGGGGGCGAGAACACCGGGGAGCTGTTTTTT.